The clone carrying this TCR beta chain showed up many times. Its antigen is currently unknown. Deletions cut 1 base from V and 10 bases from J, with 11 bases between. This CDR3 comprises 14 residues. Looked up from germline, CDR1 is LNHNV and CDR2 is YYDKDF (reference sequence). This record belongs to a study of T-cell reconstitution after alpha-beta-depleted transplantation in children. Points from the study as a whole: TCRbeta diversity was high at day 60 in some patients (a result of surviving recipient T cells and thymic progenitors). By one year post-transplant, T-cell counts and diversity largely arose from T cells that were newly produced.

Molecular barcoding with unique molecular identifiers was used for the TCRbeta library. TCRdb reanalysed the PCR reads using MiXCR and keeps one entry per CDR3 protein. The sample shows 200,000 or so distinct CDR3 sequences, about 7% of them seen only once. The rearrangement joins TRBV15 to TRBJ1-6; unclear D gene. This TCR derives from a boy younger than 10 with acute lymphoblastic leukemia, due to receive a stem cell transplant. The sample in question was PBMCs, obtained before TCRalphabeta/CD19-depleted stem cell transplant. The CDR3 DNA follows: TGTGCCACCAGCAGAGCTTCATTGGGCTCACCCCTCCACTTT. Translated, it gives CATSRASLGSPLHF. The complete variable domain, with remaining parts taken from reference TRBV15 and TRBJ1-6, reads DAMVIQNPRYQVTQFGKPVTLSCSQTLNHNVMYWYQQKSSQAPKLLFHYYDKDFNNEADTPDNFQSRRPNTSFCFLDIRSPGLGDTAMYLCATSRASLGSPLHFGNGTRLTVT.